This paragraph reports one TCR beta chain. As yet, its antigen is unknown. This entry belongs to a study of T cells in localized non-small cell lung cancer. This CDR3 is built from 15 residues. The J segment lost 4 bases and the V segment lost 3 bases, leaving 7 bases of the junction unmatched. Germline loops: CDR1 SGHNT, CDR2 YYREEE (reference sequence). Findings and caveats of the study: Heterogeneity stays possible, as sequencing covered only one tumor region. A denser population of T cells in blood accompanied longer overall survival. The study detected a median approximately 55 of the top 100 tumor clones in adjacent lung. Clonality of T cells reached its maximum in uninvolved adjacent lung, surpassing tumor.

Generated by immunoSEQ multiplex PCR, the TCRdb table keeps only in-frame clones and is missing some. The sample yields fewer than 75,000 clones, about four fifths seen once. The chain joins TRBV5-4 to TRBJ1-1; 9 bases agree with TRBD1. This TCR was recovered from a female donor over 55 with stage I lung adenocarcinoma. The source material was peripheral blood, sampled before any cancer treatment. CDR3 coding DNA: TGTGCCAGCAGCTCAAGAGACAGGGGGGGCACTGAAGCTTTCTTT. Amino acid sequence: CASSSRDRGGTEAFF.